The count of the clone carrying this TCR beta chain is one. The record originates from a study of cytomegalovirus exposure and HLA in healthy donors. PCR employed 60 Vbeta and 13 Jbeta primers. Assay: immunoSEQ multiplex PCR; the TCRdb copy retains only in-frame clones and omits some. The data show approximately 170,000 clones, with approximately 81% seen just once and 1% to 1.5% held by the top ten. Looked up from germline, CDR1 is MGHRA and CDR2 is YSYEKL. V lost 1 base to trimming and J lost 2 bases; unmatched junction nucleotides: 2. CDR3 length: 14 residues. Sequencing was performed on PBMCs. The receptor's source is a man between 50 and 59 years old in good health and CMV-seropositive. This sequence joins TRBV4-1 and TRBJ2-7, with 7 bases matching TRBD2. As DNA, the CDR3 is TGCGCCAGCAGCCAAGGGGACTACACCTACGAGCAGTACTTC. This gives the protein CASSQGDYTYEQYF.